These T cell receptor beta chains were read from a single sample in a study of glioma-infiltrating T cells after dendritic cell vaccination. The method was immunoSEQ multiplex PCR; TCRdb's version includes in-frame clones alone and lacks a portion of them. The table shows tens of thousands of clones, with about four fifths occurring only once. The sequencing here drew on blood, taken before dendritic cell vaccination. Receptors were obtained from a human donor with glioblastoma. Each CDR3 is given with its conserved first and last residue. A D gene is named only where the DNA matches it firmly. Size values are once, few and many counts, or a class for expanded clones, and some rows have none.

V: TRBV6-1
D: TRBD2
length: 14
J: TRBJ2-7
size: few
CDR3: CASSLAGASYEQYF
DNA: TGTGCCAGCAGCCTAGCGGGGGCGTCCTACGAGCAGTACTTC

V: TRBV19
D: -
length: 14
J: TRBJ2-7
size: -
CDR3: CASSILAAPYEQYF
DNA: TGTGCCAGTAGTATCCTGGCGGCCCCCTACGAGCAGTACTTC

V: TRBV7-2
D: -
length: 14
J: TRBJ1-6
size: -
CDR3: CASSLVQGFSPLHF
DNA: TGTGCCAGCAGCTTAGTCCAGGGTTTCTCACCCCTCCACTTT

V: TRBV7-2
D: TRBD1
length: 14
J: TRBJ1-1
size: -
CDR3: CASSLTGLDTEAFF
DNA: TGTGCCAGCAGCTTGACAGGGTTGGACACTGAAGCTTTCTTT

V: TRBV9
D: TRBD1
length: 15
J: TRBJ2-7
size: -
CDR3: CASSVGQGAGYEQYF
DNA: TGTGCCAGCAGCGTGGGCCAGGGGGCGGGCTACGAGCAGTACTTC

V: TRBV7-3
D: TRBD2
length: 17
J: TRBJ2-3
size: -
CDR3: CASSLTAGTSNTDTQYF
DNA: TGTGCCAGCAGCTTAACTGCTGGGACTAGCAATACAGATACGCAGTATTTT

V: TRBV19
D: TRBD2
length: 14
J: TRBJ2-2
size: once
CDR3: CASRWLAGAGELFF
DNA: TGTGCCAGTAGATGGCTAGCGGGGGCCGGGGAGCTGTTTTTT

V: TRBV6-1
D: TRBD1
length: 13
J: TRBJ1-1
size: -
CDR3: CASSRDRNTEAFF
DNA: TGTGCCAGCAGTCGGGACAGGAACACTGAAGCTTTCTTT

V: TRBV19
D: TRBD1
length: 16
J: TRBJ1-5
size: -
CDR3: CASSTSGGAGNQPQHF
DNA: TGTGCCAGTAGTACCTCAGGGGGCGCGGGCAATCAGCCCCAGCATTTT

V: TRBV2
D: -
length: 14
J: TRBJ1-1
size: -
CDR3: CASSEHSMNTEAFF
DNA: TGTGCCAGCAGTGAGCACAGCATGAACACTGAAGCTTTCTTT

V: TRBV7-8
D: TRBD1
length: 14
J: TRBJ1-2
size: -
CDR3: CASSVQGVDYGYTF
DNA: TGTGCCAGCAGCGTCCAGGGGGTGGACTATGGCTACACCTTC

V: TRBV7-8
D: -
length: 14
J: TRBJ2-5
size: -
CDR3: CASSVRGSGETQYF
DNA: TGTGCCAGCAGCGTTAGGGGGTCCGGGGAGACCCAGTACTTC

V: TRBV11-2
D: TRBD1
length: 14
J: TRBJ2-7
size: -
CDR3: CASELGDRGYEQYF
DNA: TGTGCCAGCGAGCTTGGCGACAGGGGCTACGAGCAGTACTTC

V: TRBV7-2
D: TRBD2
length: 15
J: TRBJ2-3
size: -
CDR3: CASSTSSGNTDTQYF
DNA: TGTGCCAGCAGCACCTCTAGCGGAAACACAGATACGCAGTATTTT

V: TRBV7-2
D: -
length: 13
J: TRBJ2-1
size: -
CDR3: CASSSPSYNEQFF
DNA: TGTGCCAGCTCCTCCCCCTCCTACAATGAGCAGTTCTTC

V: TRBV13
D: TRBD1
length: 15
J: TRBJ2-2
size: -
CDR3: CASSPGTGGSGELFF
DNA: TGTGCCAGCAGCCCCGGGACAGGGGGTTCCGGGGAGCTGTTTTTT